This T cell receptor beta chain was recorded in a study of blood T cells in healthy people across ages. Germline V CDR1 and CDR2: DFQATT, SNEGSKA (reference sequence). V lost 5 bases, J lost 13 bases, and 10 bases stayed unmatched. The CDR3 consists of 12 residues. A second PCR, run for 7 to 11 cycles, used a sample-barcoded 5' primer plus a J-beta primer mix. TCRdb processed the 5' RACE reads anew with MiXCR; each CDR3 protein has one entry. Counted here are some 900,000 distinct CDR3 sequences, about 48% occurring once; the ten biggest clones make up 10% to 15%. This clonotype has a handful of counts. What it binds is unknown. The study's findings and limits: With age, beta diversity per million T cells declined roughly linearly, significantly by approximately 40. Changes seen in expanded clonotypes were possibly confounded by donor CMV status left unknown.

The source is a man aged 30 to 45 in good health. The V and J genes are TRBV20-1 and TRBJ2-4; 8 bases agree with TRBD2. What was sequenced was blood. CDR3 in DNA: TGCAGTGCTGGACTAGCTGGGTTGGCCCAGTACTTC. Protein product: CSAGLAGLAQYF.